This T cell receptor (beta chain) was sequenced for a study of cytomegalovirus exposure and HLA in healthy donors. Study-level points and caveats: When presence/absence was analysed, sequencing depth was taken to be roughly uniform across donors. At a 0.05 false discovery rate, a later analysis found around 17,000 TCR beta sequences to be associated with HLA alleles. Many donors shared some public TCRs, even though most TCR sequences were rare. HLA restriction was apparent for most CMV-associated TCR beta chains in a later analysis.

The CDR3 contains 15 residues. Trimming stripped 4 bases from V and 5 bases from J, with 18 bases between. Germline lookup yields CDR1 SGHNT and CDR2 YYREEE (reference sequence). On this clone itself: Its specificity is not known.

60 Vbeta and 13 Jbeta primers were used in PCR. Sequencing used immunoSEQ multiplex PCR; TCRdb keeps in-frame clones, though not all of them. The sample shows over 30,000 clones, 80% of them seen only once. This chain joins TRBV5-4 and TRBJ1-2; the D gene is possibly TRBD1 (6 bases). Sequencing was performed on PBMCs. This receptor was identified in a male donor in good health and CMV-seronegative. The CDR3 reads CASSPRGGSSYGYTF. DNA for the CDR3: TGTGCCAGCAGCCCCAGGGGAGGGTCTTCATATGGCTACACCTTC.